A single sample gave rise to the 21 T cell receptor beta chains below, sequenced in a study of T cells in Graves' hyperthyroidism and ophthalmopathy. Regions amplified from RNA transcripts were the TCR beta CDR3 regions. When the TCR CDR3 underwent first-round RT-PCR, the HTBI primer set was used. From the multiplex PCR reads, TCRdb called clonotypes with MiXCR, one entry per CDR3 protein. The data contain about 300,000 distinct CDR3 sequences, roughly 17% of them singletons. The specimen was blood. The receptor set was obtained from a young man with Graves' hyperthyroidism.

This clonotype was observed many times. The V call is TRBV13, the J call TRBJ2-5; D not resolved. Germline CDR1 reads PRHDT; CDR2 reads FYEKMQ (reference sequence). Between the trimmed V and J ends, which lost 5 bases and 5 bases, there was a span of 15 bases. This CDR3 comprises 14 residues. CDR3 nucleotides: TGTGCCAGCAGCCCCCCCAGAGAGGAGGAGACCCAGTACTTC. It yields the protein CASSPPREEETQYF.

This clonotype has ten or more counts. The rearrangement joins TRBV12-3 or TRBV12-4 to TRBJ2-2, with 8 bases matching TRBD1. The CDR3 contains 15 residues. The J segment lost 4 bases and the V segment lost 5 bases, leaving 6 bases of the junction unmatched. For the CDR3, the DNA is TGTGCCAGCAGTGCCGACAGGGGCGGCACCGGGGAGCTGTTTTTT. Translated, it gives CASSADRGGTGELFF.

This clonotype occurred a few times. This sequence joins TRBV29-1 and TRBJ1-2; no clear D gene. CDR1 is SQVTM, CDR2 ANQGSEA, per germline. The CDR3 sequence is 11 residues long. V was trimmed by 6 bases and J by 4 bases, leaving 9 bases between them. This CDR3 reads CSVEDLYGYTF. The CDR3 region has the DNA TGCAGCGTCGAGGACCTCTATGGCTACACCTTC.

This sequence joins TRBV28 and TRBJ2-2, with D possibly called TRBD1 or TRBD2 (5 bases each). The CDR3 sequence is 13 residues long. In germline, CDR1 is MDHEN, CDR2 SYDVKM. V gave up 8 bases and J gave up 6 bases, with 13 bases separating them. Here the CDR3 reads CASGPGGAGELFF. The CDR3 DNA reads TGTGCCAGCGGACCTGGGGGTGCCGGGGAGCTGTTTTTT.

This clonotype was recorded a few times. The chain is built from TRBV10-1 and TRBJ1-1; a possible D gene is TRBD1 (5 bases). V lost 8 bases and J 11 bases, leaving 24 bases between the germline ends. Looked up from germline, CDR1 is WNHNN and CDR2 is SYGVQD (reference sequence). The CDR3 runs 14 residues. CDR3 region: CASPLRVGRPGAFF. As DNA, the CDR3 is TGCGCCAGCCCTCTCCGTGTGGGGCGTCCCGGGGCTTTCTTT.

Worth noting for this clonotype: This may arise from a read error, as a much more abundant clone is one base away. V and J are TRBV5-1 and TRBJ2-1; 7 bases agree with TRBD2. The CDR3 length is 15 residues. Germline CDR1 reads SGHRS; CDR2 reads YFSETQ. CDR3 nucleotide sequence: TGCGCCAGCACGAGCGGGATGAGCTCCTACAATGAGCAGCTCTTC. Translating gives CASTSGMSSYNEQLF. The entire variable domain, with the rest obtained from reference TRBV5-1 and TRBJ2-1, is as follows: KAGVTQTPRYLIKTRGQQVTLSCSPISGHRSVSWYQQTPGQGLQFLFEYFSETQRNKGNFPGRFSGRQFSNSRSEMNVSTLELGDSALYLCASTSGMSSYNEQLFGPGTRLTVL.

This clonotype was detected only a few times. The chain uses TRBV5-4 and TRBJ2-1; no clear D. This CDR3 has 16 residues. CDR1 SGHNT and CDR2 YYREEE come from the germline V gene (reference sequence). Trimming stripped 4 bases from V and 4 bases from J, with 18 bases between. The CDR3: CASSRGRPEVYNEQFF. DNA of the CDR3: TGTGCCAGCAGCAGAGGTCGGCCTGAGGTTTACAATGAGCAGTTCTTC.

This clonotype was seen repeatedly, ten times or more. The gene calls are TRBV20-1 and TRBJ2-7, with a weak D call TRBD1 (6 bases). The ends were cut back, 6 bases at V and 5 bases at J, with 14 bases in the middle. This CDR3 is built from 12 residues. In germline, CDR1 is DFQATT, CDR2 SNEGSKA (reference sequence). DNA for the CDR3: TGCAGTGCCGGAAAGAACAGGGACGAGCAGTACTTC. This codes for CSAGKNRDEQYF.

CDR3 sequence (DNA): TGTGCCAGCAGCGTAGGAGGTAGCGGGGCAGGAAATGAGCAGTTCTTC. Protein product: CASSVGGSGAGNEQFF. The gene calls are TRBV9 and TRBJ2-1, with TRBD2 identical over 8 bases. V lost 0 bases, J lost 7 bases, and 9 bases stayed unmatched. Germline-derived CDR1 and CDR2 are SGDLS and YYNGEE. The CDR3 runs 16 residues.

This clonotype was counted many times. The rearrangement links TRBV7-9 to TRBJ2-7; no firm D call. TRBJ2-1 explains the end of the DNA better; the J call may be wrong. Germline CDR1 reads SEHNR; CDR2 reads FQNEAQ (reference sequence). CDR3 length: 10 residues. The CDR3 nucleotides read TGTGCCAGCAGCTCCCAAGAGCAGTTCTTC. Protein: CASSSQEQFF.

This clonotype was observed a handful of times. This chain connects TRBV12-3 or TRBV12-4 to TRBJ2-7; 11 nucleotides match TRBD2. The CDR3 runs to 13 residues. The V gene end was trimmed by 5 bases and the J gene end by 7 bases; junction bases not matched to a gene: 4. The CDR3 sequence is CASSPGLAGEQYF. The CDR3 nucleotides read TGTGCCAGCAGTCCTGGACTAGCGGGTGAGCAGTACTTC.

This clonotype was detected only a few times. The V gene is TRBV4-1, the J gene TRBJ1-2; no definite D call. The V gene's germline CDR1 is MGHRA and CDR2 YSYEKL. V dropped 1 base and J dropped 7 bases, with 4 bases sitting between them. The CDR3 consists of 11 residues. The CDR3 reads CASSQGAGYTF. CDR3 nucleotides: TGCGCCAGCAGCCAAGGAGCTGGCTACACCTTC.

In this sample, this clonotype turned up many times. The rearrangement uses TRBV7-9 and TRBJ1-1; TRBD1 matches 8 bases. This CDR3 comprises 15 residues. V dropped 5 bases and J dropped 7; count of bases not matched to a gene: 12. Germline V gives CDR1 SEHNR, CDR2 FQNEAQ (reference sequence). The CDR3 DNA reads as TGTGCCAGCAGCCCCCATTCAGGGGGCCGAGGTGAAGCTTTCTTT. This sequence encodes CASSPHSGGRGEAFF.

This clonotype was counted ten times or more. V usage is TRBV11-2 and J usage is TRBJ2-3; perhaps TRBD2 as D (5 bases). V was clipped by 10 bases and J by 3 bases, with 14 bases between them. This CDR3 spans 13 amino acids. The V gene's germline CDR1 is SGHAT and CDR2 FQNNGV. DNA of the CDR3: TGTGCCATCTCGGGGAGCCAAACAGATACGCAGTATTTT. Translation: CAISGSQTDTQYF.

V and J are TRBV11-2 and TRBJ2-7; D is unresolved. CDR3 length equals 13 residues. V was pared by 7 bases and J by 3 bases, with 13 bases between. Germline V gene lookup returns CDR1 SGHAT and CDR2 FQNNGV. The DNA for the CDR3 is TGTGCCAGCACCCAACGGAGTAACTACGAGCAGTACTTC. Its protein is CASTQRSNYEQYF.

The V and J genes are TRBV18 and TRBJ2-7; 8 bases are shared with TRBD1. In germline, CDR1 is KGHSH, CDR2 LQKENI. Unmatched junction bases numbered 9, after V lost 2 bases and J lost 3 bases. This CDR3 is built from 16 residues. The CDR3: CASSPRPGQVDYEQYF. The CDR3, as DNA: TGTGCCAGCTCACCAAGACCGGGACAGGTGGACTACGAGCAGTACTTC.

The rearrangement uses TRBV19 and TRBJ2-5; the D is unclear. Germline values: CDR1 LNHDA, CDR2 SQIVND (reference sequence). This CDR3 has 14 amino acids. Deletions cut 9 bases from V and 5 bases from J, with 19 bases between. CDR3 loop: CASRDQRNRETQYF. CDR3 sequence (DNA): TGTGCCAGCCGCGACCAACGAAATAGGGAGACCCAGTACTTC. Full variable domain (remainder filled in from reference TRBV19 and TRBJ2-5): DGGITQSPKYLFRKEGQNVTLSCEQNLNHDAMYWYRQDPGQGLRLIYYSQIVNDFQKGDIAEGYSVSREKKESFPLTVTSAQKNPTAFYLCASRDQRNRETQYFGPGTRLLVL.

In its sample, this clonotype was seen many times. This chain joins TRBV5-1 and TRBJ1-4; D not certain. Germline CDR1 reads SGHRS; CDR2 reads YFSETQ. Trimming took 3 bases from V and 5 from J, leaving 14 bases between them. This CDR3 spans 15 amino acids. Written as DNA, the CDR3 is TGCGCCAGCAGCTCCGGGCCTTCCGGCAATGAAAAACTGTTTTTT. It encodes CASSSGPSGNEKLFF.

This clonotype was observed a few times. The chain couples TRBV2 to TRBJ1-5, with TRBD1 as a possible D gene (5 bases). In germline, CDR1 is SNHLY, CDR2 FYNNEI. Trimming pared 6 bases from V and 5 bases from J, leaving 17 bases between. The CDR3 is 15 amino acids. DNA for the CDR3: TGTGCCAGCAGGGACATCACTCGTGGGGATCAGCCCCAGCATTTT. It translates to CASRDITRGDQPQHF.

This clonotype came up many times. This may stem from a read error, because a much larger clone lies one nucleotide away. This chain connects TRBV3-1 to TRBJ2-1; 7 bases align to TRBD2. Unmatched junction bases numbered 11, after V lost 4 bases and J lost 8 bases. The germline V gene has CDR1 LGHDT and CDR2 YNNKEL (reference sequence). This CDR3 comprises 15 residues. The CDR3 region is CASSPLAEVMDEQFF. The CDR3 DNA reads TGTGCCAGCAGCCCCCTAGCGGAAGTTATGGATGAGCAGTTCTTC.

This clonotype appeared many times. The gene calls are TRBV30 and TRBJ1-4; maybe TRBD1 (6 bases). Trimming took 3 bases from V and 7 from J, leaving 9 bases between them. The CDR3 has 12 amino acids. Germline V gives CDR1 GTSNPN, CDR2 SVGIG (reference sequence). The CDR3 loop is CAWRETGEKLFF. As DNA, the CDR3 is TGTGCCTGGAGGGAGACAGGTGAAAAACTGTTTTTT. Complete variable domain (other parts from reference TRBV30 and TRBJ1-4): SQTIHQWPATLVQPVGSPLSLECTVEGTSNPNLYWYRQAAGRGLQLLFYSVGIGQISSEVPQNLSASRPQDRQFILSSKKLLLSDSGFYLCAWRETGEKLFFGSGTQLSVL.